One sample yielded the 5 T cell receptor beta chains listed below, sequenced in a study of blood T cell repertoires in COVID-19. TCRdb's copy holds only in-frame clones and misses some; the assay was immunoSEQ multiplex PCR. This table holds some 100,000 clones, about nine tenths found once. What was sequenced was peripheral blood. All receptors come from a man in his 70s who had recovered from COVID-19.

V is TRBV27 and J is TRBJ2-7; 8 bases are a match to TRBD1. Unmatched junction bases numbered 5, after V lost 6 bases and J lost 4 bases. This CDR3 is built from 13 residues. Germline CDR1 and CDR2: MNHEY and SMNVEV (reference sequence). The CDR3 loop reads CASRPGGNYEQYF. The CDR3 coding sequence is TGTGCCAGCAGACCAGGGGGCAATTACGAGCAGTACTTC.

The rearrangement joins TRBV6-5 to TRBJ2-7; 7 bases match TRBD1. Trimming cost V 5 bases and J 5 bases; bases outside gene matches: 9. The CDR3 sequence is 14 residues long. Germline V lookup: CDR1 MNHEY, CDR2 SVGAGI. As DNA, the CDR3 is TGTGCCAGCAGTCGACAGGGAAATTGGGACGAGCAGTACTTC. Translating it yields CASSRQGNWDEQYF.

V gene TRBV5-1 combines with J gene TRBJ1-5, with 9 bases that match TRBD1. This CDR3 is built from 15 residues. J gave up 3 bases and V 3 bases, and 4 bases lay outside the gene matches. CDR1 and CDR2 (germline): SGHRS, YFSETQ. CDR3: CASSSGTGYNQPQHF. DNA for the CDR3: TGCGCCAGCAGCTCCGGGACAGGGTACAATCAGCCCCAGCATTTT.

V and J are TRBV4-2 and TRBJ1-2, with 12 bases that match TRBD1. There are 17 residues in the CDR3. The germline V gene has CDR1 LGHNA and CDR2 YNFKEQ. V lost 1 base to trimming and J lost 5 bases; unmatched junction nucleotides: 8. The CDR3 is CASSQVGTGGTGYGYTF. For the CDR3, the DNA is TGTGCCAGCAGCCAAGTCGGGACAGGGGGCACCGGATATGGCTACACCTTC.

This chain joins TRBV3-1 (or the pseudogene TRBV3-2) and TRBJ1-2, with D possibly TRBD1 on 5 matching bases. The germline CDR1 and CDR2 sequences are LGHDT and YNNKEL (reference sequence). This CDR3 is built from 14 residues. Trimming removed 2 bases from V and 3 bases from J, with 10 bases in between. This chain's CDR3 is CASSQFGGDYGYTF. The CDR3 coding sequence is TGTGCCAGCAGCCAATTCGGGGGGGACTATGGCTACACCTTC.